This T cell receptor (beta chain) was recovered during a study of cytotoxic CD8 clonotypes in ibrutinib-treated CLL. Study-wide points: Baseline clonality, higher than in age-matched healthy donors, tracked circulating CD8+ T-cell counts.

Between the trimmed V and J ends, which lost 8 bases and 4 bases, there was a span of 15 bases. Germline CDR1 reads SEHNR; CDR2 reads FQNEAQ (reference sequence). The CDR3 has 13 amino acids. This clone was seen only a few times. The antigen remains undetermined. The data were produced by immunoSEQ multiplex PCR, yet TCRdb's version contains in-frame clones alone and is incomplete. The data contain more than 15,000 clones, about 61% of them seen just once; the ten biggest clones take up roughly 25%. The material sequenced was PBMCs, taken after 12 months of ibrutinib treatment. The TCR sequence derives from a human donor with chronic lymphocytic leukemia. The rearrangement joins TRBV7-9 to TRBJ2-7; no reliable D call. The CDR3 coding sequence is TGTGCCAGCGGACCATCGAGTATTTACGAGCAGTACTTC. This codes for CASGPSSIYEQYF.